The 32 T cell receptor beta chains below were found in one sample sequenced in a study of blood T cell repertoires in COVID-19. TCRdb's copy holds only in-frame clones and misses some; the assay was immunoSEQ multiplex PCR. The sample gives 150,000 to 200,000 clones, 88% of which show up once; under 5% is in the top ten. Sequencing was done on a sample of peripheral blood. These receptor sequences come from a human donor in a cohort sampled during active COVID-19.

The J gene is TRBJ2-5, the V gene TRBV5-5; TRBD1 matches 9 bases. V was pared by 1 base and J by 4 bases, with 2 bases of the junction left unmatched. CDR3 length: 14 residues. Germline CDR1 SGHKS, CDR2 YYEKEE (reference sequence). CDR3 residues: CASSLTGGVETQYF. The DNA of the CDR3 is TGTGCCAGCAGCTTGACAGGGGGCGTAGAGACCCAGTACTTC.

This clone has just a few counts. The rearrangement links TRBV3-1 (or the pseudogene TRBV3-2) to TRBJ2-2, with unresolved D. CDR1 is LGHDT, CDR2 YNNKEL, per germline (reference sequence). The CDR3 has 14 amino acids. Trimming pared 4 bases from V and 1 base from J, leaving 7 bases between. CDR3 in amino acids: CASSRLENTGELFF. CDR3 nucleotides: TGTGCCAGCAGCCGGCTAGAGAACACCGGGGAGCTGTTTTTT.

The chain recombines TRBV7-9 with TRBJ2-1; D is perhaps TRBD1 (7 bases). CDR1 is SEHNR, CDR2 FQNEAQ, per germline (reference sequence). The CDR3 sequence is 16 residues long. Trimming took 0 bases from V and 8 from J, leaving 17 bases between them. Here the CDR3 DNA reads TGTGCCAGCAGCTTAGCGGTCGGGGGACAGTTCTATGAGCAGTTCTTC. Its protein is CASSLAVGGQFYEQFF.

The chain links TRBV7-8 to TRBJ1-3, with D hard to call. This CDR3 region has 14 residues. The ends were cut back, 5 bases at V and 2 bases at J, with 10 bases in the middle. The germline gives CDR1 SGHVS, CDR2 FQNEAQ. The CDR3 DNA is TGTGCCAGCAGCCCGGAGAGGGCTGGAAACACCATATATTTT. It codes for CASSPERAGNTIYF.

The chain is built from TRBV6-6 and TRBJ1-4; D may be TRBD1 (6 bases). The germline gives CDR1 MNHNY, CDR2 SVGAGI (reference sequence). V gave up 6 bases and J gave up 4 bases, with 15 bases separating them. The CDR3 spans 15 residues. The chain's CDR3 is CASSAPTGLNEKLFF. The CDR3, as DNA: TGTGCCAGCAGCGCCCCGACAGGCCTTAATGAAAAACTGTTTTTT.

The J gene is TRBJ2-5, the V gene TRBV12-3 or TRBV12-4; a possible D gene is TRBD2 (6 bases). The CDR3 totals 11 residues. V dropped 6 bases and J dropped 5 bases, with 7 bases sitting between them. The CDR3 reads CASRGGETQYF. DNA for the CDR3: TGTGCCAGCAGGGGGGGTGAGACCCAGTACTTC.

Only one count was recorded for this clone. This chain joins TRBV9 and TRBJ2-5; the match to TRBD1 covers 7 bases. Unmatched junction bases numbered 6, after V lost 2 bases and J lost 5 bases. The CDR3 runs 14 residues. CDR1 is SGDLS, CDR2 YYNGEE, per germline. The CDR3 spells CASSVWGQTETQYF. For the CDR3, the DNA is TGTGCCAGCAGCGTTTGGGGACAGACGGAGACCCAGTACTTC. Supplemented by reference TRBV9 and TRBJ2-5, the full variable domain reads DSGVTQTPKHLITATGQRVTLRCSPRSGDLSVYWYQQSLDQGLQFLIQYYNGEERAKGNILERFSAQQFPDLHSELNLSSLELGDSALYFCASSVWGQTETQYFGPGTRLLVL.

The chain combines TRBV28 with TRBJ2-7; D gene ambiguous. This CDR3 region has 14 residues. V shed 4 bases and J shed 3 bases, with 13 bases lying between them. Germline CDR1 reads MDHEN; CDR2 reads SYDVKM. The DNA for the CDR3 is TGTGCCAGCAGTTCTGCGACAAGTTTCTACGAGCAGTACTTC. It is translated as CASSSATSFYEQYF. Full variable domain (rest looked up from reference TRBV28 and TRBJ2-7): DVKVTQSSRYLVKRTGEKVFLECVQDMDHENMFWYRQDPGLGLRLIYFSYDVKMKEKGDIPEGYSVSREKKERFSLILESASTNQTSMYLCASSSATSFYEQYFGPGTRLTVT.

The chain employs TRBV3-1 (or the pseudogene TRBV3-2) and TRBJ1-3; tentatively, D is TRBD1 (6 bases). Germline V gives CDR1 LGHDT, CDR2 YNNKEL (reference sequence). Trimming took off 3 bases at V and 0 bases at J, with 12 bases between the two ends. The CDR3 is 16 amino acids. CDR3 coding DNA: TGTGCCAGCAGCCACTGGACAGTGCTCTCTGGAAACACCATATATTTT. It encodes CASSHWTVLSGNTIYF.

The rearrangement joins TRBV2 to TRBJ2-7, with 7 bases aligning to TRBD2. CDR3 size: 16 residues. The germline gives CDR1 SNHLY, CDR2 FYNNEI. The V and J ends lost 8 bases and 0 bases, in that order; junction bases with no gene match: 13. CDR3 sequence: CASYPPTSRSSYEQYF. CDR3 sequence (DNA): TGTGCCAGCTACCCCCCGACTAGCCGGAGCTCCTACGAGCAGTACTTC.

The chain couples TRBV4-3 to TRBJ2-1; tentatively, D is TRBD1 (5 bases). There are 16 residues in the CDR3. Per germline, CDR1 LGHNA and CDR2 YSLEER. V was shortened by 1 base and J by 0 bases, with 10 bases between the two germline ends. The CDR3 coding sequence is TGCGCCAGCAGCCAAGTGGGGCGCAGCTCCTACAATGAGCAGTTCTTC. Protein product: CASSQVGRSSYNEQFF.

DNA of the CDR3: TGTGCCAGCAGCCAAGATTCGCGGGGGAACTATGGCTACACCTTC. Protein product: CASSQDSRGNYGYTF. The V call is TRBV3-1 (or the pseudogene TRBV3-2), the J call TRBJ1-2, with a possible D match to TRBD1 (5 bases). Trimming left V 0 bases short and J 2 bases short, with 10 bases between. This CDR3 is 15 amino acids long. Germline CDR1 and CDR2: LGHDT and YNNKEL (reference sequence).

The V and J genes are TRBV7-2 and TRBJ2-5; 8 nucleotides agree with TRBD2. Germline assignment: CDR1 SGHTA and CDR2 FQGNSA. With 5 bases clipped from V and 4 bases from J, the junction kept 9 bases outside the gene matches. This CDR3 is built from 15 residues. The CDR3 loop is CASSRERGRGETQYF. The CDR3 coding sequence is TGTGCCAGCAGCCGGGAGCGGGGGCGAGGAGAGACCCAGTACTTC.

This clone was recorded at least ten times. The chain uses TRBV21-1 and TRBJ1-5; the table's D gene call, TRBD1, was not cross checked with the DNA. TRBV21-1 is designated a pseudogene. The length of the CDR3 is 17 residues. The CDR3 loop reads CASSKSSGQHSNQPQHF. CDR3 DNA sequence: TGTGCCAGCAGCAAATCCTCAGGTCAGCATAGCAATCAGCCCCAGCATTTT.

V and J are TRBV24-1 and TRBJ1-5; TRBD1 matches 7 bases. The junction had 8 bases not matched to a gene; V was cut back by 4 bases and J by 9 bases. CDR1 and CDR2 (germline): KGHDR, SFDVKD. The CDR3 has 14 residues. DNA for the CDR3: TGTGCCACCAGTGAGAGGACAGGAGAGGGGCCCCAGCATTTT. Protein: CATSERTGEGPQHF.

This clone was observed a single time. The CDR3 here is CASSIGTGAGQPQHF. For the CDR3, the DNA is TGCGCCAGCAGCATCGGGACAGGGGCTGGTCAGCCCCAGCATTTT. The genes are TRBV5-1 and TRBJ1-5; 10 nucleotides match TRBD1. J gave up 6 bases and V 4 bases, and 7 bases lay outside the gene matches. The germline CDR1 and CDR2 sequences are SGHRS and YFSETQ. The CDR3 covers 15 residues.

The chain recombines TRBV6-5 with TRBJ1-4, with TRBD1 identical over 7 bases. V shed 6 bases, J shed 9 bases, and the junction held 10 bases outside the gene matches. There are 14 residues in the CDR3. Germline assignment: CDR1 MNHEY and CDR2 SVGAGI. CDR3 nucleotide sequence: TGTGCCAGCAGGTCCGGGACAGTTCTCAAAAAACTGTTTTTT. This sequence encodes CASRSGTVLKKLFF.

The CDR3 DNA is TGTGCCAGAAAGAAACGGGACAGGGGGCCGTACGAGCAGTACTTC. The encoded protein is CARKKRDRGPYEQYF. V is TRBV19 and J is TRBJ2-7, with 12 bases that match TRBD1. Germline values: CDR1 LNHDA, CDR2 SQIVND (reference sequence). V shed 9 bases, J shed 4 bases, and the junction held 10 bases outside the gene matches. The CDR3 has 15 residues. Variable domain in full (rest from reference TRBV19 and TRBJ2-7): DGGITQSPKYLFRKEGQNVTLSCEQNLNHDAMYWYRQDPGQGLRLIYYSQIVNDFQKGDIAEGYSVSREKKESFPLTVTSAQKNPTAFYLCARKKRDRGPYEQYFGPGTRLTVT.

This clone was picked up a small number of times. The rearrangement uses TRBV27 and TRBJ2-1, with TRBD2 identical over 12 bases. The CDR3 extends over 17 amino acids. V gave up 2 bases and J gave up 10 bases; unmatched junction bases: 12. Germline V gene lookup returns CDR1 MNHEY and CDR2 SMNVEV (reference sequence). The CDR3 nucleotides are TGTGCCAGCAGTTTACAGACCCGACTAGCGGGAGCTAGGGAGCAGTTCTTC. Translation: CASSLQTRLAGAREQFF.

The chain uses TRBV28 and TRBJ2-3; D may be TRBD2 (6 bases). Trimming cost V 5 bases and J 4 bases, with 16 bases left between them. Per the germline V gene, CDR1 is MDHEN and CDR2 is SYDVKM. The CDR3 runs 15 residues. The chain's CDR3 is CASSPGEQRADTQYF. The DNA for the CDR3 is TGTGCCAGCAGTCCGGGGGAACAAAGAGCAGATACGCAGTATTTT.

J is TRBJ2-7 and V is TRBV5-1; TRBD2 matches 9 bases. The germline CDR1 and CDR2 sequences are SGHRS and YFSETQ. This CDR3 region has 14 residues. J gave up 11 bases and V 0 bases, and 9 bases lay outside the gene matches. For the CDR3, the DNA is TGCGCCAGCAGCTTGGGGGCCCGCGGGGGGGTGGAGTACTTC. Protein: CASSLGARGGVEYF.

The gene calls are TRBV3-1 (or the pseudogene TRBV3-2) and TRBJ1-1, with D hard to call. V dropped 4 bases and J dropped 6 bases, with 15 bases sitting between them. Germline CDR1 and CDR2: LGHDT and YNNKEL (reference sequence). This CDR3 comprises 14 residues. CDR3 coding DNA: TGTGCCAGCAGCCTAGCGGCGTTCTCAGCTGAAGCTTTCTTT. Amino acids: CASSLAAFSAEAFF.

The rearrangement links TRBV3-1 (or the pseudogene TRBV3-2) to TRBJ1-2; 10 bases align to TRBD1. The CDR3 is made up of 14 amino acids. Trimming at V came to 1 base and at J to 6 bases, leaving 2 bases not matched to a gene. CDR1 LGHDT and CDR2 YNNKEL come from the germline V gene (reference sequence). The CDR3: CASSQAGTGDGYTF. The CDR3 DNA reads as TGTGCCAGCAGCCAAGCCGGGACAGGGGATGGCTACACCTTC.

The chain couples TRBV2 to TRBJ1-3; TRBD1 aligns across 10 bases. Germline lookup yields CDR1 SNHLY and CDR2 FYNNEI. The CDR3 loop spans 17 amino acids. After removal of 6 bases from V and 3 bases from J, the junction contained 11 bases not matched to a gene. CDR3: CASRAYMTGGGGNTIYF. The CDR3 region has the DNA TGTGCCAGCAGGGCTTATATGACAGGGGGCGGTGGAAACACCATATATTTT.

The chain uses TRBV10-2 and TRBJ1-2; D possibly corresponds to TRBD1 (5 bases). Germline V gene lookup returns CDR1 WSHSY and CDR2 SAAADI. Trimming took off 2 bases at V and 6 bases at J, with 10 bases between the two ends. The CDR3 contains 13 residues. CDR3 nucleotide sequence: TGCGCCAGCAGTGAGGTGGGGACTCATGGCTACACCTTC. Translated, it gives CASSEVGTHGYTF.

The gene calls are TRBV19 and TRBJ1-4, with 9 positions matching TRBD1. V trimming: 5 bases; J trimming: 4 bases; junction bases outside the gene matches: 5. CDR3 length: 15 residues. Germline assignment: CDR1 LNHDA and CDR2 SQIVND (reference sequence). CDR3 protein: CASSAPDRGNEKLFF. The CDR3 nucleotides read TGTGCCAGTAGTGCCCCGGACAGGGGTAATGAAAAACTGTTTTTT. The full variable domain, rest sourced from reference TRBV19 and TRBJ1-4, is DGGITQSPKYLFRKEGQNVTLSCEQNLNHDAMYWYRQDPGQGLRLIYYSQIVNDFQKGDIAEGYSVSREKKESFPLTVTSAQKNPTAFYLCASSAPDRGNEKLFFGSGTQLSVL.

In this sample, this clone turned up once. The rearrangement links TRBV5-1 to TRBJ2-5; 8 bases agree with TRBD2. The CDR3 runs to 16 residues. The V gene's germline CDR1 is SGHRS and CDR2 YFSETQ. J gave up 1 base and V 0 bases, and 5 bases lay outside the gene matches. The CDR3 DNA follows: TGCGCCAGCAGCTTGGCCCAGACTAGCGCCCAAGAGACCCAGTACTTC. This encodes CASSLAQTSAQETQYF.

CDR3 sequence (DNA): TGTGCCAGCTCACCTGTATCGGACAACACTGGAAACACCATATATTTT. Its translation is CASSPVSDNTGNTIYF. V and J are TRBV18 and TRBJ1-3; TRBD1 is a possible D gene (5 bases). Trimming shortened V by 3 bases and J by 2 bases, and 14 bases separated the two germline ends. Germline V gene sequence: CDR1 KGHSH, CDR2 LQKENI. The CDR3 is made up of 16 amino acids.

This clone was observed a single time. J is TRBJ2-3 and V is TRBV7-2; unclear D gene. V was clipped by 1 base and J by 0 bases, with 11 bases between them. This CDR3 has 16 amino acids. From germline, CDR1 is SGHTA and CDR2 FQGNSA. CDR3 coding DNA: TGTGCCAGCAGCTTAGGGGCGTCACCTAGCACAGATACGCAGTATTTT. Encoded protein: CASSLGASPSTDTQYF.

The chain has TRBV7-6 and TRBJ1-2; D might be TRBD1 (5 bases). The V end lost 1 base, the J end lost 0 bases, and 12 bases lay between the germline ends. Germline CDR1 SGHVS, CDR2 FNYEAQ. The CDR3 has 16 amino acids. The CDR3 DNA follows: TGTGCCAGCAGCTTAGATCAGGGCAGAACTAACTATGGCTACACCTTC. Amino acid sequence: CASSLDQGRTNYGYTF.

The gene calls are TRBV24-1 and TRBJ2-3; 13 bases match TRBD2. The ends lost 3 bases at V and 1 base at J; junction bases unmatched: 12. In germline, CDR1 is KGHDR, CDR2 SFDVKD. This CDR3 has 20 residues. CDR3 nucleotides: TGTGCCACCAGTGATCCCAGCCGACTAGCGGGAGGTGACGGCACAGATACGCAGTATTTT. It translates to CATSDPSRLAGGDGTDTQYF.

This CDR3 reads CSASETRQGVENTIYF. For the CDR3, the DNA is TGCAGTGCTAGTGAAACCCGGCAGGGGGTCGAAAACACCATATATTTT. This sequence joins TRBV20-1 and TRBJ1-3; 7 positions match TRBD1. The V and J ends lost 3 bases and 6 bases, in that order; junction bases with no gene match: 14. In germline, CDR1 is DFQATT, CDR2 SNEGSKA (reference sequence). The CDR3 runs 16 residues.